This entry features one T cell receptor (beta chain) sequence. Samples of blood were obtained at baseline, on cycle 4 day 1, and on cycle 7 day 1. This sample is part of a study of OX40 agonist ivuxolimab in advanced cancers. Assay used: immunoSEQ multiplex PCR; TCRdb lists only in-frame clones, some missing. This table holds approximately 74,000 clones, over 60% found once. CDR1 is MRHNA, CDR2 SNTAGT, per germline. The CDR3 length is 14 residues. Trimming removed 4 bases at V and 1 base at J, with 10 bases between. The J gene is TRBJ1-1, the V gene TRBV6-4; the D is unclear. The TCR comes from an adult with an advanced solid tumor such as melanoma, head and neck, liver or kidney cancer. This specimen was CD4+ or CD8+ T cells sorted from blood, taken in a trial of the OX40 agonist ivuxolimab. CDR3 residues: CASSAAPGNTEAFF. For the CDR3, the DNA is TGTGCCAGCAGTGCCGCGCCCGGGAACACTGAAGCTTTCTTT.